These T cell receptor beta chains were read from a single sample in a study of blood T cell repertoires in COVID-19. The repertoire was sequenced with immunoSEQ multiplex PCR; TCRdb's copy has only in-frame clones and lacks some. The sample lists about 160,000 clones; 85% to 90% were seen once. The sample comprised peripheral blood. These receptors all come from a woman between 65 and 79 years old with COVID-19, enrolled during active disease. CDR3s include the opening cysteine and the closing phenylalanine or tryptophan. D genes are given only for firm matches. Size tells how often a clone was seen (once, few, many) or the class of an expanded clone, and some rows leave it out.

>TRBV6-4|-|TRBJ1-6|-
TGTGCCAGCAGGATGACAGCTAACTCCTATAATTCACCCCTCCACTTT
CASRMTANSYNSPLHF
>TRBV7-9|-|TRBJ1-2|-
TGTGCCAGCAGCTTAGGAGGGTTTGGTGGCTACACCTTC
CASSLGGFGGYTF
>TRBV7-9|-|TRBJ1-6|-
TGTGCCAGCACCCTCCAGGGCAGCTCCTATAATTCACCCCTCCACTTT
CASTLQGSSYNSPLHF
>TRBV10-3|-|TRBJ2-1|-
TGTGCCATCAGTGAGTTTTTCACCGACAGCTACAATGAGCAGTTCTTC
CAISEFFTDSYNEQFF
>TRBV7-9|TRBD1|TRBJ2-1|few
TGTGCCAGCAGCTCGCGTGGGCGGGACAGGCAGAGGGTTGAGCAGTTCTTC
CASSSRGRDRQRVEQFF
>TRBV5-8|-|TRBJ2-2|-
TGTGCCAGCAGCCCCCCTCCAGGGAAAGTTGGGACCGGGGAGCTGTTTTTT
CASSPPPGKVGTGELFF
>TRBV11-3|TRBD1|TRBJ1-1|-
TGTGCCAGCAGCACAGGGGGGTCGAACACTGAAGCTTTCTTT
CASSTGGSNTEAFF
>TRBV14|-|TRBJ1-1|-
TGTGCCAGCAGCCAAGATGATAGGGGCGGCACTGAAGCTTTCTTT
CASSQDDRGGTEAFF
>TRBV5-1|TRBD1|TRBJ1-6|once
TGCGCCAGCAGCTTGGCCCCGGGCAGGGGGCAGGATTCACCCCTCCACTTT
CASSLAPGRGQDSPLHF
>TRBV29-1|TRBD1|TRBJ1-1|-
TGCAGCGTTGAGACAGGGGGGAACACTGAAGCTTTCTTT
CSVETGGNTEAFF
>TRBV9|-|TRBJ1-5|-
TGTGCCAGCAGCGTCTATGGAGAACAGCCCCAGCATTTT
CASSVYGEQPQHF
>TRBV5-1|TRBD1|TRBJ1-2|-
TGCGCCAGCAGCCACGGACAGGGGGCAGGGTATGGCTACACCTTC
CASSHGQGAGYGYTF
>TRBV27|-|TRBJ1-2|-
TGTGCCAGCAGTGTCACCCGGGACACTACTAACTATGGCTACACCTTC
CASSVTRDTTNYGYTF
>TRBV3-1/TRBV3-2|-|TRBJ2-6|-
TGTGCCAGCAGCCAATACAGGGTTTCTGGGGCCAACGTCCTGACTTTC
CASSQYRVSGANVLTF
>TRBV28|TRBD2|TRBJ2-3|-
TGTGCCAGCAGTTTGGCTCGCGGGGGGGGCACAGATACGCAGTATTTT
CASSLARGGGTDTQYF
>TRBV10-3|-|TRBJ1-1|-
TGTGCCATCAGTGAAGAGGGTTACACTGAAGCTTTCTTT
CAISEEGYTEAFF
>TRBV19|TRBD1|TRBJ1-1|-
TGTGCCAGTAGTAGAATGACAGGGGGCAGGACTGAAGCTTTCTTT
CASSRMTGGRTEAFF
>TRBV3-1/TRBV3-2|-|TRBJ2-7|-
TGTGCCAGCAGCGATCGACAGAGCCTCTCCTACGAGCAGTACTTC
CASSDRQSLSYEQYF
>TRBV5-4|-|TRBJ1-4|-
TGTGCCAGCAGCCATGGACAGAGTACCAATGAAAAACTGTTTTTT
CASSHGQSTNEKLFF
>TRBV2|-|TRBJ1-6|-
TGTGCCAGCAGTGGAGGTTTGCGGAGCTCCTATAATTCACCCCTCCACTTT
CASSGGLRSSYNSPLHF
>TRBV28|-|TRBJ1-5|-
TGTGCCAGCAGTCCCTGGGCGTTGAGGGATACCAATCAGCCCCAGCATTTT
CASSPWALRDTNQPQHF
>TRBV7-2|-|TRBJ1-5|-
TGTGCCAGCAGCTTAGCGGGAGCAGGTATCAATCAGCCCCAGCATTTT
CASSLAGAGINQPQHF
>TRBV28|TRBD1|TRBJ1-5|-
TGTGCCAGCATCGGGGACAGCCTGGAGCAGCCCCAGCATTTT
CASIGDSLEQPQHF
>TRBV9|-|TRBJ1-5|few
TGTGCCAGCAGCGCGACAGGAGTCAATCAGCCCCAGCATTTT
CASSATGVNQPQHF
>TRBV5-1|TRBD1|TRBJ1-3|-
TGCGCCAGCAGCAGGGACAGGCCCTCTGGAAACACCATATATTTT
CASSRDRPSGNTIYF
>TRBV10-1|TRBD1|TRBJ2-7|-
TGCGCCAGCAGTGCGGGACAGGGGCCCTACGAGCAGTACTTC
CASSAGQGPYEQYF
>TRBV21-1|-|TRBJ2-7|-
TGTGCCAGCAGCAAGAGGAGGACTAGCAGGGCCTACGAGCAGTACTTC
CASSKRRTSRAYEQYF
>TRBV5-4|-|TRBJ2-5|-
TGTGCCAGCAGCTTGGGAGGGAGTCAAGAGACCCAGTACTTC
CASSLGGSQETQYF
>TRBV6-5|-|TRBJ1-1|-
TGTGCCAGCAGTCCCGCCGGGAGTCCTGAAGCTTTCTTT
CASSPAGSPEAFF
>TRBV30|TRBD1|TRBJ1-2|-
TGTGCCTGGAGTGCCCGACAGGGCCCTGGCTACACCTTC
CAWSARQGPGYTF
>TRBV6-5|-|TRBJ1-2|-
TGTGCCAGCAGTTACGGGGGGAATGGCTACACCTTC
CASSYGGNGYTF
>TRBV30|TRBD1|TRBJ1-4|-
TGTGCCTGGACCCCAGGAGGGACAGGGGGAAAACTGTTTTTT
CAWTPGGTGGKLFF
>TRBV18|-|TRBJ2-1|-
TGTGCCAGCTCACCACTTACGGGTAACAATGAGCAGTTCTTC
CASSPLTGNNEQFF
>TRBV4-2|TRBD1|TRBJ1-1|-
TGTGCCAGCAGCCGTGGAACAGGGGGCGCTGACACTGAAGCTTTCTTT
CASSRGTGGADTEAFF
>TRBV5-1|TRBD1|TRBJ1-1|-
TGCGCCAGCAGGGGGGACCTACAGGGGATCACTGAAGCTTTCTTT
CASRGDLQGITEAFF
>TRBV5-1|TRBD1|TRBJ2-3|-
TGCGCCAGCAGCCAACTCACAGGGGCCGGTACAGATACGCAGTATTTT
CASSQLTGAGTDTQYF
>TRBV6-1|TRBD1|TRBJ1-1|-
TGTGCCAGCAGTGAAGTCGCAGGGGGCCACACTGAAGCTTTCTTT
CASSEVAGGHTEAFF
>TRBV7-9|-|TRBJ2-1|-
TGTGCCAGCAGCACGCATGGCGAGCAGTTCTTC
CASSTHGEQFF
>TRBV5-5|-|TRBJ2-2|-
TGTGCCAGCAGCTTGGAGGCAGGGAACACCGGGGAGCTGTTTTTT
CASSLEAGNTGELFF
>TRBV11-2|-|TRBJ1-1|once
TGTGCCAGCAGCCTCAGGGTGGGGGCGAACACTGAAGCTTTCTTT
CASSLRVGANTEAFF
>TRBV28|TRBD2|TRBJ2-3|once
TGTGCCAGCAGCTCGAGCGGGGGGGCAGCAGATACGCAGTATTTT
CASSSSGGAADTQYF
>TRBV4-1|TRBD1|TRBJ1-1|-
TGCGCCAGCAGCCAAGAATCCGTAGGGGGCGGTAACACTGAAGCTTTCTTT
CASSQESVGGGNTEAFF
>TRBV3-1/TRBV3-2|TRBD1|TRBJ1-2|-
TGTGCCAGCAGCCATTCGGACAGGGACTATGGCTACACCTTC
CASSHSDRDYGYTF
>TRBV2|TRBD2|TRBJ2-1|-
TGTGCCAGCAGCCGAGGCGGGCGGGGGGGCCCCCCGAGGCAGTTCTTC
CASSRGGRGGPPRQFF